A selection of T cell receptor beta chains follows, all from one sample in a study of blood T cell repertoires in COVID-19. TCRdb keeps only in-frame clones here, not all; method: immunoSEQ multiplex PCR. The data contain about 250,000 clones, about 84% of them seen just once; the ten biggest clones take up approximately 5%. Sequenced input: peripheral blood. The source of these receptors is a woman of 80 years or more with COVID-19, enrolled during active disease. CDR3s include the opening cysteine and the closing phenylalanine or tryptophan. D genes are given only for firm matches. The size field is filled for only some rows; it gives once, few, many or a size class.

d_call,v_call,cdr3_length,clone_size,j_call,cdr3_aa,cdr3_nt
.,TRBV7-2,15,few,TRBJ1-4,CASSSLTATNEKLFF,TGTGCCAGCAGCTCCCTGACAGCAACTAATGAAAAACTGTTTTTT
.,TRBV29-1,13,few,TRBJ1-3,CSVGEVSGNTIYF,TGCAGCGTCGGGGAGGTCTCTGGAAACACCATATATTTT
TRBD1,TRBV27,13,.,TRBJ1-5,CASSSTGAQPQHF,TGTGCCAGCAGTTCTACAGGGGCTCAGCCCCAGCATTTT
TRBD2,TRBV24-1,15,.,TRBJ2-3,CATSLAPGGTDTQYF,TGTGCCACCAGTTTAGCCCCGGGGGGTACAGATACGCAGTATTTT
.,TRBV2,14,few,TRBJ1-5,CASRQDVGNQPQHF,TGTGCCAGCAGACAGGACGTCGGCAATCAGCCCCAGCATTTT
.,TRBV5-1,16,once,TRBJ1-3,CASSLQGPDSGNTIYF,TGCGCCAGCAGCTTGCAGGGCCCTGACTCTGGAAACACCATATATTTT
.,TRBV21-1,15,.,TRBJ2-7,CASSKGPGRGYEQYF,TGTGCCAGCAGCAAGGGGCCGGGACGGGGGTACGAGCAGTACTTC
.,TRBV29-1,13,.,TRBJ2-3,CSVEPGSTDTQYF,TGCAGCGTTGAACCGGGAAGCACAGATACGCAGTATTTT
TRBD2,TRBV5-6,16,.,TRBJ2-5,CASSILAGGPHPTQYF,TGTGCCAGCAGCATCTTAGCGGGGGGGCCCCATCCTACCCAGTACTTC
.,TRBV2,12,.,TRBJ1-2,CASSEAHFGYTF,TGTGCCAGCAGTGAAGCTCACTTCGGCTACACCTTC
.,TRBV6-5,12,few,TRBJ1-1,CASTGGNTEAFF,TGTGCCTCTACGGGAGGTAACACTGAAGCTTTCTTT
TRBD1,TRBV28,14,.,TRBJ1-4,CASSYGTANEKLFF,TGTGCCAGCAGTTACGGGACAGCAAATGAAAAACTGTTTTTT
.,TRBV30,11,.,TRBJ1-1,CAWDSSAEAFF,TGTGCCTGGGACTCCAGCGCTGAAGCTTTCTTT
.,TRBV5-1,14,.,TRBJ1-2,CASSLVVQDYGYTF,TGCGCCAGCAGCTTGGTCGTTCAGGACTATGGCTACACCTTC
.,TRBV5-1,14,.,TRBJ2-5,CASSLAGVAETQYF,TGCGCCAGCAGCTTGGCGGGGGTGGCGGAGACCCAGTACTTC
.,TRBV9,14,.,TRBJ1-4,CASSVDGANEKLFF,TGTGCCAGCAGCGTAGACGGGGCTAATGAAAAACTGTTTTTT
TRBD2,TRBV4-2,17,few,TRBJ2-2,CASSQTGLVIGTGELFF,TGTGCCAGCAGCCAAACGGGACTAGTGATTGGGACCGGGGAGCTGTTTTTT
.,TRBV5-4,15,once,TRBJ1-2,CASSPGRGSDYGYTF,TGTGCCAGCAGCCCTGGAAGGGGGAGTGACTATGGCTACACCTTC
.,TRBV28,15,.,TRBJ2-3,CASSFAGAGTDTQYF,TGTGCCAGCAGTTTCGCGGGGGCCGGCACAGATACGCAGTATTTT
.,TRBV7-8,15,once,TRBJ2-1,CASSLVGGTYNEQFF,TGTGCCAGCAGCTTAGTTGGGGGGACCTACAATGAGCAGTTCTTC
TRBD2,TRBV4-1,19,.,TRBJ2-4,CASSQDQLAGGSSKNIQYF,TGCGCCAGCAGCCAAGACCAACTAGCGGGGGGCTCATCCAAAAACATTCAGTACTTC
.,TRBV3-1/TRBV3-2,17,.,TRBJ1-6,CASSQTGSVTDNSPLHF,TGTGCCAGCAGCCAAACAGGGAGTGTAACTGATAATTCACCCCTCCACTTT
.,TRBV7-2,12,.,TRBJ2-7,CASSPRSYEQYF,TGTGCCAGTAGCCCCCGCTCCTACGAGCAGTACTTC
.,TRBV7-3,13,.,TRBJ1-1,CASSYEPGIKAFF,TGTGCCAGCAGCTACGAACCGGGGATTAAAGCTTTCTTT
TRBD2,TRBV6-6,16,.,TRBJ2-1,CASSYRGGSSYNEQFF,TGTGCCAGCAGTTACCGCGGGGGGAGCTCCTACAATGAGCAGTTCTTC
.,TRBV28,12,.,TRBJ1-1,CASSLGVTEAFF,TGTGCCAGCAGTTTAGGAGTCACTGAAGCTTTCTTT
TRBD2,TRBV15,19,.,TRBJ2-3,CATSRDIAGGVYSTDTQYF,TGTGCCACCAGCAGAGATATAGCGGGGGGGGTATATAGCACAGATACGCAGTATTTT
.,TRBV20-1,11,.,TRBJ1-2,CSAREQYGYTF,TGCAGTGCTAGAGAACAGTATGGCTACACCTTC
.,TRBV19,12,medium-sized,TRBJ2-5,CASRDRLETQYF,TGTGCCAGTAGGGACAGATTGGAGACCCAGTACTTC
TRBD2,TRBV4-3,19,.,TRBJ2-7,CASSQVVAGLGLSAYEQYF,TGCGCCAGCAGCCAAGTTGTGGCGGGACTAGGTCTTTCGGCCTACGAGCAGTACTTC
.,TRBV5-4,11,.,TRBJ2-1,CASSQGNEQFF,TGTGCCAGCAGCCAGGGCAATGAGCAGTTCTTC
TRBD1,TRBV28,15,.,TRBJ2-1,CASSLPGQFYNEQFF,TGTGCCAGCAGTTTACCGGGACAGTTTTACAATGAGCAGTTCTTC
TRBD2,TRBV9,19,.,TRBJ2-7,CASSPELGRSSGGRHEQYF,TGTGCCAGCAGCCCTGAATTGGGGAGGTCTAGCGGGGGGCGACACGAGCAGTACTTC
.,TRBV6-5,14,few,TRBJ1-5,CASSLDQGNQPQHF,TGTGCCAGCAGTTTGGATCAGGGAAATCAGCCCCAGCATTTT
TRBD1,TRBV5-1,14,.,TRBJ2-5,CASSPGTGTETQYF,TGCGCCAGCAGCCCTGGGACAGGGACGGAGACCCAGTACTTC
.,TRBV3-1/TRBV3-2,14,.,TRBJ2-2,CASSQEASNGELFF,TGTGCCAGCAGCCAAGAGGCTAGCAACGGGGAGCTGTTTTTT
.,TRBV27,10,.,TRBJ2-7,CASSFSEQYF,TGTGCCAGCAGTTTTAGCGAGCAGTACTTC
.,TRBV11-2,13,.,TRBJ1-1,CASSTGQSNVAFF,TGTGCCAGCAGCACCGGACAATCAAACGTCGCTTTCTTT
TRBD1,TRBV4-3,14,once,TRBJ2-3,CASSQDRTLGTQYF,TGCGCCAGCAGCCAGGACAGGACCCTGGGTACGCAGTATTTT
TRBD1,TRBV19,17,.,TRBJ1-5,CASTQTGTGAGGMAQHF,TGTGCCAGTACCCAGACCGGGACAGGGGCGGGAGGCATGGCCCAGCATTTT
.,TRBV12-3/TRBV12-4,13,.,TRBJ1-2,CASRRTGLDGYTF,TGTGCCAGCAGAAGAACAGGGTTAGATGGCTACACCTTC